This T cell receptor beta chain originates from a study of chemoradiotherapy in HPV16-positive cancers. TCRdb keeps only in-frame clones here, not all; method: immunoSEQ multiplex PCR. The sample lists 20,000 to 30,000 clones; approximately 93% were seen once. Sampling took place from a patient who underwent chemoradiotherapy. The TCR was taken from a human donor with HPV-associated anogenital cancer.

The CDR3 here is CASRSGGREKLFF. In DNA form, the CDR3 reads TGTGCCAGCAGGTCGGGGGGGCGAGAAAAACTGTTTTTT. The gene calls are TRBV7-9 and TRBJ1-4; D perhaps matches TRBD1 (6 bases). This CDR3 has 13 amino acids. V was shortened by 6 bases and J by 8 bases, with 13 bases between the two germline ends. The germline gives CDR1 SEHNR, CDR2 FQNEAQ (reference sequence).